Listed below are T cell receptor beta chains from one sample, sequenced in a study of shared clonotypes between healthy human individuals. Sequencing was performed with immunoSEQ multiplex PCR; in TCRdb, only in-frame clones are kept and a portion is missing. The repertoire consists of about 2 million clones, with roughly 96% occurring once and the leading ten covering approximately 0.13%. The sample taken for sequencing was naive CD4+ T cells sorted from blood. The source of these receptors is a man in his late teens or twenties in good health. The CDR3 runs from the conserved cysteine through the conserved F or W. A D gene is named only where the DNA matches it firmly. The size of a clone is reported for some rows only, either as once, few or many, or as a class for expanded clones.

abundance	v_gene	d_gene	len	j_gene	CDR3aa	CDR3nt
NA	TRBV12-5	TRBD2	16	TRBJ2-2	CASGPRTSGRIRELFF	TGTGCTAGTGGTCCCCGGACTAGCGGGAGGATTAGGGAGCTGTTTTTT
once	TRBV5-1	TRBD2	17	TRBJ2-7	CASSLASGGLISYEQYF	TGCGCCAGCAGCTTGGCTAGCGGGGGCTTAATATCCTACGAGCAGTACTTC
few	TRBV10-3	NA	14	TRBJ1-3	CAISDGTKGNTIYF	TGTGCCATCAGTGACGGCACTAAGGGAAACACCATATATTTT
NA	TRBV7-7	TRBD2	15	TRBJ2-5	CASSQGRGEWETQYF	TGTGCTAGCAGCCAAGGTCGGGGGGAGTGGGAGACCCAGTACTTC
NA	TRBV2	NA	14	TRBJ2-7	CASSAWMGIYEQYF	TGTGCCAGCAGCGCCTGGATGGGTATCTACGAGCAGTACTTC
NA	TRBV7-9	NA	14	TRBJ2-7	CASSPPDGSYEQYF	TGTGCCAGCAGCCCACCGGACGGTTCCTACGAGCAGTACTTC
NA	TRBV4-1	TRBD1	19	TRBJ2-6	CASSPTPTGGFSGANVLTF	TGCGCCAGCAGCCCTACTCCGACAGGGGGCTTCTCTGGGGCCAACGTCCTGACTTTC
NA	TRBV2	NA	15	TRBJ1-2	CASSVVKGSSDGYTF	TGTGCCAGCAGTGTCGTAAAAGGGAGTAGTGATGGCTACACCTTC
NA	TRBV6-5	TRBD1	13	TRBJ1-6	CAVQGQGYSPLHF	TGTGCCGTCCAGGGACAGGGGTATTCACCCCTCCACTTT
NA	TRBV5-1	NA	15	TRBJ2-5	CASRPTGQIQETQYF	TGCGCCAGCAGACCCACCGGACAAATACAAGAGACCCAGTACTTC
NA	TRBV19	NA	15	TRBJ1-4	CASSIGTRENEKLFF	TGTGCCAGTAGTATAGGGACAAGGGAGAATGAAAAACTGTTTTTT
few	TRBV19	NA	12	TRBJ1-5	CASSGSNQPQHF	TGTGCCAGTAGTGGAAGCAATCAGCCCCAGCATTTT
NA	TRBV5-6	TRBD1	16	TRBJ2-7	CASSLQGSPALYEQYF	TGTGCCAGCAGCTTACAGGGGTCCCCCGCTTTATACGAGCAGTACTTC
once	TRBV6-1	NA	14	TRBJ2-2	CASIRPGNTGELFF	TGTGCCAGCATAAGGCCAGGGAACACCGGGGAGCTGTTTTTT
NA	TRBV25-1	NA	16	TRBJ2-1	CASSDRGGSSYNEQFF	TGTGCCAGCAGTGATAGGGGGGGTAGCTCCTACAATGAGCAGTTCTTC
NA	TRBV28	NA	15	TRBJ2-7	CASSPDGIPTYEQYF	TGTGCCAGCAGCCCCGACGGAATTCCTACCTACGAGCAGTACTTC
NA	TRBV10-3	TRBD1	15	TRBJ2-7	CAISASGTGFVEQYF	TGTGCCATCAGTGCCTCCGGGACAGGTTTCGTCGAGCAGTACTTC
NA	TRBV6-5	TRBD2	14	TRBJ2-1	CASSYAGANNEQFF	TGTGCCAGCAGTTATGCGGGAGCTAACAATGAGCAGTTCTTC
NA	TRBV10-3	NA	13	TRBJ1-6	CAATGTQNSPLHF	TGTGCCGCTACTGGGACCCAGAATTCACCCCTCCACTTT
NA	TRBV2	NA	14	TRBJ2-7	CASSPRTDNLGQYF	TGTGCCAGCAGTCCCCGGACCGATAATCTAGGGCAGTACTTC
NA	TRBV2	NA	12	TRBJ1-1	CASKEGITEAFF	TGTGCCAGCAAGGAGGGGATCACTGAAGCTTTCTTT
NA	TRBV7-2	NA	16	TRBJ2-3	CASSLTGLGDIDTQYF	TGTGCCAGCAGCTTAACGGGCCTGGGGGATATAGATACGCAGTATTTT
NA	TRBV11-3	NA	12	TRBJ2-1	CASSLDGNEQFF	TGTGCCAGCAGCCTAGACGGCAATGAGCAGTTCTTC
NA	TRBV14	TRBD1	14	TRBJ1-2	CASSPAGQDYGYTF	TGTGCCAGCAGCCCAGCGGGACAGGACTATGGCTACACCTTC
NA	TRBV5-1	TRBD2	16	TRBJ2-2	CASSPIGGGFTGELFF	TGCGCCAGCAGCCCCATCGGGGGAGGGTTCACCGGGGAGCTGTTTTTT
once	TRBV6-5	TRBD1	15	TRBJ2-7	CASRRPGQGVYEQYF	TGTGCCAGCAGACGACCGGGACAGGGGGTATACGAGCAGTACTTC
NA	TRBV6-5	TRBD1	13	TRBJ1-5	CASSRTGEKPQHF	TGTGCCAGCAGTAGGACAGGGGAGAAGCCCCAGCATTTT
once	TRBV25-1	NA	15	TRBJ2-1	CASRTRDTTESEQFF	TGTGCCAGCAGGACTAGGGACACAACAGAGAGTGAGCAGTTCTTC
NA	TRBV30	TRBD1	13	TRBJ1-2	CAWSVRGRGTLIF	TGTGCCTGGAGTGTAAGGGGCAGGGGGACGCTGATCTTC
NA	TRBV2	TRBD1	14	TRBJ1-5	CASRTGTSNQPQHF	TGTGCCAGCAGGACAGGGACTAGCAATCAGCCCCAGCATTTT
NA	TRBV11-3	NA	14	TRBJ2-1	CASSLDTSYNEQFF	TGTGCCAGCAGCTTAGATACTAGCTACAATGAGCAGTTCTTC
NA	TRBV7-9	TRBD2	15	TRBJ2-3	CASLWGGSSTDTQYF	TGTGCCAGCCTTTGGGGGGGTTCTAGCACAGATACGCAGTATTTT
NA	TRBV2	NA	15	TRBJ1-6	CASSDQGSYNSPLHF	TGTGCCAGCAGTGATCAGGGCTCCTATAATTCACCCCTCCACTTT
NA	TRBV9	TRBD2	15	TRBJ2-7	CASSGPTSGPYEQYF	TGTGCCAGCAGCGGACCCACTAGCGGCCCCTACGAGCAGTACTTC
NA	TRBV5-4	TRBD2	15	TRBJ2-3	CASSISGGRTDTQYF	TGTGCCAGCAGCATTAGCGGGGGACGCACAGATACGCAGTATTTT